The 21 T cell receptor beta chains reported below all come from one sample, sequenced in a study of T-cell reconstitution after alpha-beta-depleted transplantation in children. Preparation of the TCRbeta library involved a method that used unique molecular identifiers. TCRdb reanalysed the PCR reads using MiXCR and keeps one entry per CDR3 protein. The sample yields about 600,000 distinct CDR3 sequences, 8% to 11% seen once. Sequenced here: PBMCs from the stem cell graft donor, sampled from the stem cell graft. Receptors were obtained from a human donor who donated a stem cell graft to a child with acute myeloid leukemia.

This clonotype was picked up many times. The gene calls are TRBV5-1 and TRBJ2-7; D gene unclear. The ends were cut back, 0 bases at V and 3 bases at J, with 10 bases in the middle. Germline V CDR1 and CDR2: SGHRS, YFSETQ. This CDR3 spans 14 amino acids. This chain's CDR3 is CASSLGGGDYEQYF. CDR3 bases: TGCGCCAGCAGCTTGGGAGGTGGGGACTACGAGCAGTACTTC.

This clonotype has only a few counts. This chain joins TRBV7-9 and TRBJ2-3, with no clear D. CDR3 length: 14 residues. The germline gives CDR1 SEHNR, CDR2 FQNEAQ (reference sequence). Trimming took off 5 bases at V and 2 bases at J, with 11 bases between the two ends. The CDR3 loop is CASSPAGFTDTQYF. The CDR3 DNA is TGTGCCAGCAGCCCAGCAGGTTTCACAGATACGCAGTATTTT. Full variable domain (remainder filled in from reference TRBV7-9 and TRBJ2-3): DTGVSQNPRHKITKRGQNVTFRCDPISEHNRLYWYRQTLGQGPEFLTYFQNEAQLEKSRLLSDRFSAERPKGSFSTLEIQRTEQGDSAMYLCASSPAGFTDTQYFGPGTRLTVL.

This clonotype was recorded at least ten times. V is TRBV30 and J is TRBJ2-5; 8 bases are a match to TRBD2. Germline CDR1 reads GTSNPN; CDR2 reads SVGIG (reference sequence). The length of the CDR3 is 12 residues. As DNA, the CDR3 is TGTGCTTACGGGACTAGTAAAGAGACCCAGTACTTC. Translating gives CAYGTSKETQYF.

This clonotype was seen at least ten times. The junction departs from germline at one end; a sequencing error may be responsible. The CDR3 sequence is CSVDDATGAPSF. The CDR3 nucleotides read TGCAGCGTTGACGATGCCACAGGGGCTCCATCGTTC. The V call is TRBV29-1, the J call TRBJ2-7; 7 bases fit TRBD1. Germline CDR1 and CDR2: SQVTM and ANQGSEA. This CDR3 is built from 12 residues.

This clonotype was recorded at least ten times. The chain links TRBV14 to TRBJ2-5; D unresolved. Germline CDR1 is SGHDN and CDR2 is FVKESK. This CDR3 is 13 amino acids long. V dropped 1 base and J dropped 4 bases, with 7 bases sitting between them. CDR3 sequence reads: CASSQGSRETQYF. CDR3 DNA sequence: TGTGCCAGCAGCCAAGGGTCCCGAGAGACCCAGTACTTC.

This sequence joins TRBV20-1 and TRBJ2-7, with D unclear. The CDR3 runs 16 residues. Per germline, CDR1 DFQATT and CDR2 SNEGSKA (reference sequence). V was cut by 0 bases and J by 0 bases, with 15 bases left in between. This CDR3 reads CSARDLRAASSYEQYF. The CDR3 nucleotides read TGCAGTGCTAGAGATCTTCGGGCAGCAAGCTCCTACGAGCAGTACTTC.

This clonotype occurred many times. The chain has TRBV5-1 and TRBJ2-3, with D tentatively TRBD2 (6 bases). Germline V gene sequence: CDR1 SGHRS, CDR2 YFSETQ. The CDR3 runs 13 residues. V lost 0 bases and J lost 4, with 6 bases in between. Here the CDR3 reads CASSLGLADTQYF. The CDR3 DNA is TGCGCCAGCAGCTTGGGACTAGCAGATACGCAGTATTTT.

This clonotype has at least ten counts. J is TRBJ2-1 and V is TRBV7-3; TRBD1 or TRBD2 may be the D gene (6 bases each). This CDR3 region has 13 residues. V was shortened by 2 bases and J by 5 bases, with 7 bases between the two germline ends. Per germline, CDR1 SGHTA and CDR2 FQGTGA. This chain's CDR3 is CASSLGGHNEQFF. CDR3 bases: TGTGCCAGCAGCTTAGGGGGGCACAATGAGCAGTTCTTC.

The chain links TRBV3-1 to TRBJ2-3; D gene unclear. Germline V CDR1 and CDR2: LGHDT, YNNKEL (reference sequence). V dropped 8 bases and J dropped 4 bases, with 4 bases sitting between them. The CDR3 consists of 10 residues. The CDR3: CASPADTQYF. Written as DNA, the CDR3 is TGTGCCAGCCCGGCAGATACGCAGTATTTT.

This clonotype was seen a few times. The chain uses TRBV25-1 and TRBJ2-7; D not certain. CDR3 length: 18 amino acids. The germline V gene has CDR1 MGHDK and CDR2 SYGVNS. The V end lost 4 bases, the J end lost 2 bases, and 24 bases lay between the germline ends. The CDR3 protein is CASSAPVGRQAFPYEQYF. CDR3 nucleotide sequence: TGTGCCAGCAGTGCCCCCGTAGGTCGGCAGGCGTTTCCCTACGAGCAGTACTTC.

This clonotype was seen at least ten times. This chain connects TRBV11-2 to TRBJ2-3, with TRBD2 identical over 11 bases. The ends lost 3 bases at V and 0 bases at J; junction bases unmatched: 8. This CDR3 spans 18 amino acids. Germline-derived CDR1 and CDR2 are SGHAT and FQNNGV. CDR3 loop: CASSFRLAGFTSTDTQYF. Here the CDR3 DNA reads TGTGCCAGCAGCTTTAGACTAGCGGGATTTACTAGCACAGATACGCAGTATTTT.

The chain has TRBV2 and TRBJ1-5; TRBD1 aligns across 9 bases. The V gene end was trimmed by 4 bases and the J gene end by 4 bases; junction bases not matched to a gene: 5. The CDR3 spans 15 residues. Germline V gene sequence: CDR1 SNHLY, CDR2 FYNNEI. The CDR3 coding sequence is TGTGCCAGCAGTGGCCCGACAGGGGGGAATCAGCCCCAGCATTTT. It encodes CASSGPTGGNQPQHF.

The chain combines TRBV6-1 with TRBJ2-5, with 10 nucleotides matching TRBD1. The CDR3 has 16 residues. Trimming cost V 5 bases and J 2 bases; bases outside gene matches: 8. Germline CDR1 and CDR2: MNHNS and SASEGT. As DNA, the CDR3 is TGTGCCAGCAGTCGCCGGACAGGGGGACCTCAAGAGACCCAGTACTTC. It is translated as CASSRRTGGPQETQYF.

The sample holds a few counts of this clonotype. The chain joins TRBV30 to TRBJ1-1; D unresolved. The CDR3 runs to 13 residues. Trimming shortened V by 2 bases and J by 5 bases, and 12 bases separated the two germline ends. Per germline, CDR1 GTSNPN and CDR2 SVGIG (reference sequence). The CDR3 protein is CAWSTPLETEAFF. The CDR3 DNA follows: TGTGCCTGGAGTACTCCCTTGGAAACTGAAGCTTTCTTT.

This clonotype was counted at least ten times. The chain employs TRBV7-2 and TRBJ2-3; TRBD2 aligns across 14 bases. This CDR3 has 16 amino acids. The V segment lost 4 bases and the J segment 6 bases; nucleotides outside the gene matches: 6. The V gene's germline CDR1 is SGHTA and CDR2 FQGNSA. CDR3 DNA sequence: TGTGCCAGCAGCTCCCGACTAGCGGGAGGGCCGGATACGCAGTATTTT. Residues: CASSSRLAGGPDTQYF.

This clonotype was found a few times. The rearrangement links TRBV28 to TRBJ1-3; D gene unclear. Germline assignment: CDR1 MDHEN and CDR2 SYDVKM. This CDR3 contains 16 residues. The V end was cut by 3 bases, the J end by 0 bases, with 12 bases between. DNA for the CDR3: TGTGCCAGCAGTTTGGGGTCCGGGGTCTCTGGAAACACCATATATTTT. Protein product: CASSLGSGVSGNTIYF.

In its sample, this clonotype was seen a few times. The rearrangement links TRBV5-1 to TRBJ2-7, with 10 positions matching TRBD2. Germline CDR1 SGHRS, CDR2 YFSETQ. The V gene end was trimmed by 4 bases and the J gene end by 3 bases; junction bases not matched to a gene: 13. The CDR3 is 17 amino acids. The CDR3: CASSPAGSASGSYEQYF. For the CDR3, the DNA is TGCGCCAGCAGCCCCGCAGGATCGGCTAGCGGGAGCTACGAGCAGTACTTC.

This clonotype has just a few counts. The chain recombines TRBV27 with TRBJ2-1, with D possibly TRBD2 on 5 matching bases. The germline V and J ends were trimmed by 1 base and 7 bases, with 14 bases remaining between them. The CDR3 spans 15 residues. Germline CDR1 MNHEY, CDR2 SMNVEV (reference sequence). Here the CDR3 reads CASSLYRAGLNEQFF. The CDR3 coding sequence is TGTGCCAGCAGTTTATATCGAGCCGGACTGAATGAGCAGTTCTTC.

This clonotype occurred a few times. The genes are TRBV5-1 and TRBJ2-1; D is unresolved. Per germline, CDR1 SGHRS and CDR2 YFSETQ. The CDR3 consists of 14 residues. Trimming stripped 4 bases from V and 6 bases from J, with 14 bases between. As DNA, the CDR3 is TGCGCCAGCAGCCCGCCATGGGCGGCCAATGAGCAGTTCTTC. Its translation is CASSPPWAANEQFF.

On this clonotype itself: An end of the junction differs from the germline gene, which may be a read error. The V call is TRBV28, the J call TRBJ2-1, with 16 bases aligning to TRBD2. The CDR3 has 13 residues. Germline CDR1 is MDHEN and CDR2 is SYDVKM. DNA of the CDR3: TGTGCCAGCAGTTTATGGGGACTAGCGGGAGGGGTCTTC. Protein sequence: CASSLWGLAGGVF.

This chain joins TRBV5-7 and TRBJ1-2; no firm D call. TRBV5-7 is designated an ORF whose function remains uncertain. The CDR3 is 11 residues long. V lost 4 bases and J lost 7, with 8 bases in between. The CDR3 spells CASSPTSGYTF. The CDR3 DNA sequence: TGTGCCAGCAGCCCGACAAGTGGCTACACCTTC.